Sequencing of this TCR beta chain was carried out in a study of OX40 agonist ivuxolimab in advanced cancers. At the level of the study: Treatment of patients was with ivuxolimab, an agonistic anti-OX40 (CD134) antibody. The mean age was roughly 60 years, ranging from 23 to 79, with 80% to 85% of participants male. General study results and limits: The antigens recognized by the expanded peripheral T cells, that is their antigen specificity, were not determined. Near-lowest levels of clonal expansion characterized partial responders at 0.1-3.0 mg/kg.

Sequenced by immunoSEQ multiplex PCR; TCRdb stores in-frame clones only, minus some. The table shows around 57,000 clones, with about 92% occurring only once. This clone was recorded a few times. Antigen specificity is unknown. The CDR3 length is 12 residues. Germline V gene data show CDR1 as MNHNY and CDR2 as SVGAGI (reference sequence). V lost 6 bases to trimming and J lost 9 bases, with 12 bases between them. Sample: CD4+ or CD8+ T cells sorted from blood, taken in a trial of the OX40 agonist ivuxolimab. This chain connects TRBV6-6 to TRBJ2-1; D is ambiguous. The origin of this receptor is an adult with an advanced solid tumor such as melanoma, head and neck, liver or kidney cancer. The chain's CDR3 is CASSSLVGEQFF. The DNA of the CDR3 is TGTGCCAGCAGCTCCCTTGTCGGTGAGCAGTTCTTC.